This T cell receptor (beta chain) was sequenced in a study of cytomegalovirus exposure and HLA in healthy donors. This CDR3 contains 10 residues. The V end was cut by 5 bases, the J end by 6 bases, with 6 bases between. Germline V gene lookup returns CDR1 DFQATT and CDR2 SNEGSKA (reference sequence). Details on this clone: Its target is unknown.

PCR employed 60 Vbeta and 13 Jbeta primers. The assay was immunoSEQ multiplex PCR, and TCRdb's table has in-frame clones only and misses some. Here the sample spans roughly 180,000 clones, approximately 79% being singletons. Study-wide findings and caveats: TRBV6-2, TRBV6-3 and some other V segments were excluded as indistinguishable. Researchers reported that a few CMV-associated chains were confirmed in vitro as CMV antigen-specific.

This sequence joins TRBV20-1 and TRBJ2-3; possibly TRBD2 for D (6 bases). This TCR came from a man in his fifties or sixties in good health and CMV-seropositive. Sequencing was done on a sample of PBMCs. CDR3 sequence reads: CSAGGDTQYF. CDR3 DNA: TGCAGTGCTGGGGGGGATACGCAGTATTTT.